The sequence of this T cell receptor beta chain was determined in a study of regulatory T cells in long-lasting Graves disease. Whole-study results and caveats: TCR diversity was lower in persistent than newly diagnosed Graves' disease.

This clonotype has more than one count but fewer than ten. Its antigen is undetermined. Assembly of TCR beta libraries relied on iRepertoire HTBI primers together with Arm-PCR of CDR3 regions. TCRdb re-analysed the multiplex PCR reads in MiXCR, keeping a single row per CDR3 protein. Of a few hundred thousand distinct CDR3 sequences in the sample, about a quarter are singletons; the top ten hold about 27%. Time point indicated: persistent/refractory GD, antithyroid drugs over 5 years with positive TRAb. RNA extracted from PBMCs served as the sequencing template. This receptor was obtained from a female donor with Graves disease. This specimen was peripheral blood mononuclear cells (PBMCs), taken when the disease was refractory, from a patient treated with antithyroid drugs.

CDR3 protein: CASSYTSGSSTDTQYF. Here the CDR3 DNA reads TGCGCCAGCAGCTACACTAGCGGGAGTAGCACAGATACGCAGTATTTT. The rearrangement uses TRBV5-1 and TRBJ2-3; 11 nucleotides line up with TRBD2. Germline CDR1 SGHRS, CDR2 YFSETQ. V lost 3 bases to trimming and J lost 0 bases; unmatched junction nucleotides: 3. The CDR3 covers 16 residues.